Listed below are T cell receptor beta chains from one sample, sequenced in a study of T-cell reconstitution after alpha-beta-depleted transplantation in children. A single record per CDR3 protein comes from TCRdb applying MiXCR to the PCR reads. The data show 190,000 or so distinct CDR3 sequences, with 14% to 15% seen just once and approximately 13% held by the top ten. Material: PBMCs from the stem cell graft donor, obtained from the stem cell graft. Receptors originate from a human donor who donated a stem cell graft to a child with acute lymphoblastic leukemia. Both conserved end residues are part of each CDR3. A D gene is named only where the DNA matches it firmly. Some rows mark clone size as missing; the rest say once, few, many or name a class of expanded clone.

v_call	clone_size	d_call	j_call	cdr3_aa	cdr3_nt
TRBV12-3/TRBV12-4	many	NA	TRBJ1-1	CASSFIPGRKMNTEAFF	TGTGCCAGCAGTTTCATACCGGGACGGAAAATGAACACTGAAGCTTTCTTT
TRBV7-9	many	NA	TRBJ2-2	CASSLLRGDTGELFF	TGTGCCAGCAGCTTGCTCAGGGGGGACACCGGGGAGCTGTTTTTT
TRBV5-1	many	TRBD1	TRBJ2-3	CASSPGQEDTDTQYF	TGCGCCAGCAGCCCAGGACAGGAAGACACAGATACGCAGTATTTT
TRBV7-6	many	TRBD1	TRBJ2-1	CASSLRQGAHNEQFF	TGTGCCAGCAGCTTACGGCAGGGGGCCCACAATGAGCAGTTCTTC
TRBV20-1	many	NA	TRBJ1-5	CSAREQPHSNQPQHF	TGCAGTGCTAGAGAACAGCCCCATAGCAATCAGCCCCAGCATTTT
TRBV5-1	many	NA	TRBJ2-3	CASSLGGFPTDTQYF	TGCGCCAGCAGCTTGGGTGGTTTCCCCACAGATACGCAGTATTTT
TRBV20-1	many	TRBD2	TRBJ2-5	CSARGSSGLQETQYF	TGCAGTGCTAGAGGGTCTAGCGGGCTGCAAGAGACCCAGTACTTC
TRBV5-1	many	NA	TRBJ2-1	CASSLLDEQFF	TGCGCCAGCAGCTTGTTGGATGAGCAGTTCTTC
TRBV5-1	many	NA	TRBJ2-1	CASSVGPQGNEQFF	TGCGCCAGCAGCGTGGGACCCCAGGGGAATGAGCAGTTCTTC
TRBV5-1	many	TRBD1	TRBJ1-1	CASSLDEQGAENTEAFF	TGCGCCAGCAGCTTGGACGAACAGGGGGCCGAGAACACTGAAGCTTTCTTT
TRBV9	NA	NA	TRBJ2-6	CASSVDLGANVLTF	TGTGCCAGCAGCGTAGATCTTGGGGCCAACGTCCTGACTTTC
TRBV5-1	many	NA	TRBJ1-1	CASSLEVRDIGAEAFF	TGCGCCAGCAGCTTAGAGGTCCGGGACATTGGGGCTGAAGCTTTCTTT
TRBV12-3/TRBV12-4	many	NA	TRBJ1-1	CASSLLRGTEAFF	TGTGCCAGCAGTTTATTGCGGGGCACTGAAGCTTTCTTT
TRBV20-1	many	NA	TRBJ2-7	CSARDRRTYEQYF	TGCAGTGCTAGAGATCGGAGGACCTACGAGCAGTACTTC
TRBV12-3/TRBV12-4	many	NA	TRBJ1-2	CASSRQSYGYTF	TGTGCCAGCAGTAGACAGTCCTATGGCTACACCTTC
TRBV5-1	many	NA	TRBJ2-2	CASSSRMGGEGGELFF	TGCGCCAGCAGCTCTCGTATGGGAGGCGAAGGCGGGGAGCTGTTTTTT
TRBV10-3	many	NA	TRBJ1-2	CAISEGQGSGGYTF	TGTGCCATCAGTGAGGGGCAGGGGAGTGGTGGCTACACCTTC
TRBV29-1	few	NA	TRBJ2-1	CSVGRSSRNEQFF	TGCAGCGTTGGCCGTTCTTCTCGCAATGAGCAGTTCTTC
TRBV19	NA	TRBD2	TRBJ2-5	CASNPGLAGLNPNQETQYF	TGTGCCAGTAATCCGGGACTAGCGGGGCTGAACCCCAACCAAGAGACCCAGTACTTC
TRBV18	many	NA	TRBJ2-3	CASSPAAITDTQYF	TGTGCCAGCTCACCGGCAGCTATCACAGATACGCAGTATTTT
TRBV5-1	many	TRBD1	TRBJ2-7	CASSFGDSPYEQYF	TGCGCCAGCAGCTTCGGGGACAGCCCCTACGAGCAGTACTTC
TRBV7-8	NA	NA	TRBJ2-5	CASSLFWTGGETQYF	TGTGCCAGCAGCCTTTTTTGGACGGGCGGAGAGACCCAGTACTTC
TRBV10-3	many	TRBD1	TRBJ2-7	CAIKERGLEGLEQYF	TGTGCCATCAAGGAAAGGGGGCTCGAGGGCCTCGAGCAGTACTTC
TRBV27	NA	NA	TRBJ2-7	CASSNNRDIRRARYF	TGTGCCAGCAGTAACAACCGGGACATACGGAGGGCTCGGTACTTC
TRBV5-1	many	TRBD1	TRBJ2-4	CASRSGTANIQYF	TGCGCCAGCCGCTCCGGGACAGCAAACATTCAGTACTTC
TRBV3-1	NA	NA	TRBJ2-5	CATCQRDTSWRETQYF	TGTGCCACCTGCCAACGGGACACTTCTTGGAGAGAGACCCAGTACTTC
TRBV27	few	TRBD1	TRBJ2-1	CASSWGIAGYRGREEQFF	TGTGCCAGCAGTTGGGGAATTGCTGGGTACAGGGGAAGGGAAGAGCAGTTCTTC
TRBV28	many	NA	TRBJ2-3	CASSLWGADTQYF	TGTGCCAGCAGTTTATGGGGTGCAGATACGCAGTATTTT
TRBV20-1	many	NA	TRBJ2-7	CSASPLATTSYEQYF	TGCAGTGCTAGTCCCCTAGCGACTACCTCCTACGAGCAGTACTTC
TRBV7-9	NA	TRBD1	TRBJ2-1	CASSFTGDPYNEQFF	TGTGCCAGCAGCTTCACAGGGGACCCCTACAATGAGCAGTTCTTC
TRBV12-3/TRBV12-4	NA	NA	TRBJ1-6	CASSLVRINSPLHF	TGTGCCAGCAGTTTGGTACGGATAAATTCACCCCTCCACTTT
TRBV18	many	NA	TRBJ2-7	CASSEGASSYEQYF	TGTGCCAGCTCAGAAGGGGCGAGCTCCTACGAGCAGTACTTC
TRBV29-1	NA	NA	TRBJ2-2	CSVEGLGTGELFF	TGCAGCGTTGAGGGGTTGGGAACCGGGGAGCTGTTTTTT
TRBV11-2	many	NA	TRBJ2-5	CASSGGETQYF	TGTGCCAGCAGCGGCGGGGAGACCCAGTACTTC
TRBV7-2	NA	TRBD1	TRBJ2-5	CASSLRTGGGETQYF	TGTGCCAGCAGCTTGAGGACAGGGGGTGGGGAGACCCAGTACTTC
TRBV5-1	many	NA	TRBJ2-2	CASSSPGLTNTGELFF	TGCGCCAGCAGCTCCCCGGGACTTACGAACACCGGGGAGCTGTTTTTT
TRBV6-1	few	TRBD1	TRBJ2-1	CASSHRDRGFNEQFF	TGTGCCAGCAGCCACCGGGACAGGGGGTTCAATGAGCAGTTCTTC
TRBV5-1	NA	TRBD2	TRBJ2-7	CASSGLAGGDEQYF	TGCGCCAGCAGCGGACTAGCGGGAGGGGACGAGCAGTACTTC
TRBV20-1	many	NA	TRBJ1-2	CSARDTSKAYGYTF	TGCAGTGCTAGAGATACGTCGAAAGCCTATGGCTACACCTTC